This T cell receptor (beta chain) was retrieved from a study of shared clonotypes between healthy human individuals. Sequenced by immunoSEQ multiplex PCR; TCRdb stores in-frame clones only, minus some. The sample has around 95,000 clones, around half seen once. There are 14 residues in the CDR3. Per the germline V gene, CDR1 is SGHNT and CDR2 is YYREEE (reference sequence). The ends were cut back, 4 bases at V and 4 bases at J, with 15 bases in the middle. This clone was counted only a few times. The origin of this receptor is a woman between 35 and 50 years old in good health. Some clones in this sample may be carry-over from other donors' samples. Sequenced material: PBMCs. The gene calls are TRBV5-4 and TRBJ2-7, with D tentatively TRBD2 (6 bases). Written as DNA, the CDR3 is TGTGCCAGCAGCCCCGGGGCCGGAGGGTACGAGCAGTACTTC. Translating it yields CASSPGAGGYEQYF.